The 21 T cell receptor beta chains below come from one sample, sequenced in a study of blood T cell repertoires in COVID-19. Assay: immunoSEQ multiplex PCR; the TCRdb copy retains only in-frame clones and omits some. In the table there are approximately 240,000 clones, about 83% of which are singletons. Sample: peripheral blood. These receptors were obtained from a human donor in a cohort sampled during active COVID-19.

CDR3 in amino acids: CSVRDRGSGANVLTF. The CDR3 DNA sequence: TGCAGCGTCCGGGACAGGGGGTCTGGGGCCAACGTCCTGACTTTC. This rearrangement joins TRBV29-1 to TRBJ2-6; 11 positions match TRBD1. V trimming: 6 bases; J trimming: 1 base; junction bases outside the gene matches: 2. Germline CDR1 reads SQVTM; CDR2 reads ANQGSEA. The CDR3 runs to 15 residues.

The rearrangement uses TRBV18 and TRBJ2-5, with 10 bases aligning to TRBD2. V was pared by 0 bases and J by 4 bases, with 8 bases of the junction left unmatched. This CDR3 has 17 amino acids. CDR1 and CDR2 from the germline V gene are KGHSH and LQKENI. CDR3 loop: CASSPPVSSGSRETQYF. CDR3 nucleotide sequence: TGTGCCAGCTCACCACCGGTGTCTAGCGGGAGCAGAGAGACCCAGTACTTC.

V and J are TRBV15 and TRBJ2-7; D uncertain. Germline V gene data show CDR1 as LNHNV and CDR2 as YYDKDF (reference sequence). The CDR3 has 13 amino acids. V was clipped by 1 base and J by 2 bases, with 6 bases between them. The CDR3, as DNA: TGTGCCACCAGCAGAGCACTGGCCTACGAGCAGTACTTC. Translated, it gives CATSRALAYEQYF.

J is TRBJ2-2 and V is TRBV19; maybe TRBD1 (6 bases). With 4 bases removed from V and 8 bases from J, the gap between germline ends came to 14 bases. The CDR3 runs 14 residues. The germline gives CDR1 LNHDA, CDR2 SQIVND (reference sequence). CDR3: CASSRHRERGELFF. The CDR3 region has the DNA TGTGCCAGTAGTAGGCACAGGGAAAGAGGGGAGCTGTTTTTT.

This clone was counted many times. This chain uses TRBV13 with TRBJ1-4, with 7 bases identical to TRBD1. The length of the CDR3 is 14 residues. V gave up 5 bases and J gave up 8 bases; unmatched junction bases: 8. Per germline, CDR1 PRHDT and CDR2 FYEKMQ (reference sequence). The CDR3 region has the DNA TGTGCCAGCAGCCGAAGACAGGGCGGGGAAAAACTGTTTTTT. Protein: CASSRRQGGEKLFF.

This chain uses TRBV25-1 with TRBJ1-4; 7 bases map to TRBD1. With 5 bases clipped from V and 0 bases from J, the junction kept 3 bases outside the gene matches. Germline CDR1 is MGHDK and CDR2 is SYGVNS. The CDR3 has 15 amino acids. This CDR3 is CASSWDRATNEKLFF. Here the CDR3 DNA reads TGTGCCAGCAGTTGGGACAGAGCAACTAATGAAAAACTGTTTTTT.

The chain uses TRBV5-1 and TRBJ2-2; 9 bases agree with TRBD2. This CDR3 is 18 amino acids long. Losses at the gene ends were 4 bases for V and 6 bases for J; bases not matched to a gene: 16. CDR1 and CDR2 (germline): SGHRS, YFSETQ. CDR3 protein: CASSPARREGLSAGELFF. CDR3 bases: TGCGCCAGCAGCCCCGCGAGGCGGGAGGGCCTTTCCGCCGGGGAGCTGTTTTTT.

This clone was observed once. The chain joins TRBV5-1 to TRBJ1-4, with D possibly being TRBD1 (6 bases). There are 16 residues in the CDR3. Germline CDR1 reads SGHRS; CDR2 reads YFSETQ. Trimming took off 0 bases at V and 8 bases at J, with 17 bases between the two ends. The CDR3 DNA reads as TGCGCCAGCAGCTTGGATCCCCGGGGGGCGGGAGAAAAACTGTTTTTT. This encodes CASSLDPRGAGEKLFF.

The J gene is TRBJ2-5, the V gene TRBV7-9, with 9 bases that match TRBD2. The CDR3 is 14 amino acids. J was trimmed by 5 bases and V by 3 bases; bases with no gene match: 4. The V gene's germline CDR1 is SEHNR and CDR2 FQNEAQ (reference sequence). CDR3 sequence (DNA): TGTGCCAGCAGCTTGCGGCGGGGGGGGGAGACCCAGTACTTC. Protein sequence: CASSLRRGGETQYF. The full variable domain, rest sourced from reference TRBV7-9 and TRBJ2-5, is DTGVSQNPRHKITKRGQNVTFRCDPISEHNRLYWYRQTLGQGPEFLTYFQNEAQLEKSRLLSDRFSAERPKGSFSTLEIQRTEQGDSAMYLCASSLRRGGETQYFGPGTRLLVL.

The V and J genes are TRBV11-2 and TRBJ2-1; 8 nucleotides match TRBD2. The CDR3 covers 16 residues. CDR1 is SGHAT and CDR2 is FQNNGV in the germline V gene. The V gene end was trimmed by 1 base and the J gene end by 2 bases; junction bases not matched to a gene: 4. The CDR3 here is CASSLVGAGAYNEQFF. The CDR3 coding sequence is TGTGCCAGCAGCTTAGTAGGAGCGGGGGCCTACAATGAGCAGTTCTTC.

V and J are TRBV7-6 and TRBJ2-2; TRBD2 matches 7 bases. CDR1 is SGHVS, CDR2 FNYEAQ, per germline. This CDR3 region has 15 residues. With 5 bases clipped from V and 6 bases from J, the junction kept 9 bases outside the gene matches. Here the CDR3 reads CASSLGEGVSGELFF. The CDR3 DNA is TGTGCCAGCAGCCTCGGGGAGGGTGTGTCCGGGGAGCTGTTTTTT.

V usage is TRBV11-1 and J usage is TRBJ1-6; TRBD1 might be the D (6 bases). This CDR3 comprises 15 residues. Germline loops: CDR1 SGHAT, CDR2 FQDESV (reference sequence). V shed 1 base and J shed 6 bases, with 10 bases lying between them. CDR3 in DNA: TGTGCCAGCAGCTTAGAGATACAGGGTAATTCACCCCTCCACTTT. This encodes CASSLEIQGNSPLHF.

The CDR3 coding sequence is TGTGCCAGCAGACACCTCGGGGGCAATCAGCCCCAGCATTTT. It is translated as CASRHLGGNQPQHF. J is TRBJ1-5 and V is TRBV19; no reliable D call. The ends were cut back, 9 bases at V and 2 bases at J, with 14 bases in the middle. CDR1 is LNHDA and CDR2 is SQIVND in the germline V gene (reference sequence). The CDR3 loop spans 14 amino acids. The full variable domain, rest sourced from reference TRBV19 and TRBJ1-5, is DGGITQSPKYLFRKEGQNVTLSCEQNLNHDAMYWYRQDPGQGLRLIYYSQIVNDFQKGDIAEGYSVSREKKESFPLTVTSAQKNPTAFYLCASRHLGGNQPQHFGDGTRLSIL.

V is TRBV7-9 and J is TRBJ2-2, with 11 positions matching TRBD2. This CDR3 comprises 15 residues. Germline loops: CDR1 SEHNR, CDR2 FQNEAQ (reference sequence). The V and J ends lost 2 bases and 5 bases, in that order; junction bases with no gene match: 1. The CDR3 is CASSLLAGGTGELFF. CDR3 nucleotides: TGTGCCAGCAGCTTACTAGCGGGAGGAACCGGGGAGCTGTTTTTT.

The chain carries TRBV7-8 and TRBJ2-3, with a possible D match to TRBD1 (6 bases). Germline CDR1 reads SGHVS; CDR2 reads FQNEAQ. The V and J ends lost 1 base and 0 bases respectively, with 11 bases between them. CDR3 length: 16 amino acids. The CDR3 DNA reads TGTGCCAGCAGCTTAGATCAGGGGATTAGCACAGATACGCAGTATTTT. This encodes CASSLDQGISTDTQYF.

The rearrangement joins TRBV11-2 to TRBJ1-4; 7 nucleotides agree with TRBD1. J gave up 4 bases and V 2 bases, and 4 bases lay outside the gene matches. The CDR3 extends over 15 amino acids. The germline CDR1 and CDR2 sequences are SGHAT and FQNNGV. This chain's CDR3 is CASSLSRGHNEKLFF. The CDR3 region has the DNA TGTGCCAGCAGCTTATCGAGGGGGCATAATGAAAAACTGTTTTTT.

The chain employs TRBV12-3 or TRBV12-4 and TRBJ2-1; no firm D call. The V end was cut by 6 bases, the J end by 8 bases, with 11 bases between. This CDR3 has 12 amino acids. The CDR3 coding sequence is TGTGCCAGCAGCCTTAGGAGAGATGAGCAGTTCTTC. It encodes CASSLRRDEQFF.

This chain uses TRBV19 with TRBJ1-1; D uncertain. Germline V gene sequence: CDR1 LNHDA, CDR2 SQIVND (reference sequence). This CDR3 contains 16 residues. Trimming took 4 bases from V and 4 from J, leaving 19 bases between them. This CDR3 is CASSTPFGVGSTEAFF. The CDR3 DNA follows: TGTGCCAGTAGTACACCTTTTGGAGTTGGGAGCACTGAAGCTTTCTTT.

J is TRBJ2-7 and V is TRBV13; 9 bases are a match to TRBD2. From germline, CDR1 is PRHDT and CDR2 FYEKMQ (reference sequence). CDR3 length: 18 residues. V shed 1 base, J shed 2 bases, and the junction held 12 bases outside the gene matches. The CDR3 nucleotides are TGTGCCAGCAGCTTAGTCGCGACTAGCGGCCCTTCCACCTACGAGCAGTACTTC. It translates to CASSLVATSGPSTYEQYF.

This clone came up a few times. J is TRBJ1-2 and V is TRBV2, with 7 positions matching TRBD1. The CDR3 totals 13 residues. Trimming cost V 5 bases and J 5 bases; bases outside gene matches: 5. The V gene's germline CDR1 is SNHLY and CDR2 FYNNEI. The CDR3 coding sequence is TGTGCCAGCAGTCGGGACAGATTATATGGCTACACCTTC. Amino acid sequence: CASSRDRLYGYTF.

This chain links TRBV5-1 with TRBJ2-5; 8 positions match TRBD2. Germline lookup yields CDR1 SGHRS and CDR2 YFSETQ. With 3 bases clipped from V and 5 bases from J, the junction kept 9 bases outside the gene matches. The CDR3 has 15 residues. CDR3 loop: CASSSDGGALETQYF. CDR3 coding DNA: TGCGCCAGCAGCTCAGACGGGGGGGCCTTGGAGACCCAGTACTTC. Using reference TRBV5-1 and TRBJ2-5 for the parts outside the CDR3, the full variable domain is KAGVTQTPRYLIKTRGQQVTLSCSPISGHRSVSWYQQTPGQGLQFLFEYFSETQRNKGNFPGRFSGRQFSNSRSEMNVSTLELGDSALYLCASSSDGGALETQYFGPGTRLLVL.